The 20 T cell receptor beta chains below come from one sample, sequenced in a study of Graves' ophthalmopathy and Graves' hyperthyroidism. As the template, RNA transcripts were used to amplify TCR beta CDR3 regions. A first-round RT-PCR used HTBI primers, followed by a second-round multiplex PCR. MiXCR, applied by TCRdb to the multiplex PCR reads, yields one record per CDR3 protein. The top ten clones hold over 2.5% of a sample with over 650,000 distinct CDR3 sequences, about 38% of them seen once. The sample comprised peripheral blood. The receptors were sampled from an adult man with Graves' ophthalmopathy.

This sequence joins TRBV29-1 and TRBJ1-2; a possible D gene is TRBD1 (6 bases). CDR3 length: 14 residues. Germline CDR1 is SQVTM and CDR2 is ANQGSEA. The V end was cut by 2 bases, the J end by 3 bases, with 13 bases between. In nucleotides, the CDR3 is TGCAGCGTTGAATACGGGGAGGGGGACTATGGCTACACCTTC. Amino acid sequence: CSVEYGEGDYGYTF.

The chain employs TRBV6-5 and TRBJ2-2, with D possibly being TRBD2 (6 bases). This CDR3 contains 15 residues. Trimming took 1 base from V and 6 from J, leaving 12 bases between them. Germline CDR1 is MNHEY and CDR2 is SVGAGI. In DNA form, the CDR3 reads TGTGCCAGCAGTTACTGGGGGGTAGGCTCCGGGGAGCTGTTTTTT. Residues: CASSYWGVGSGELFF.

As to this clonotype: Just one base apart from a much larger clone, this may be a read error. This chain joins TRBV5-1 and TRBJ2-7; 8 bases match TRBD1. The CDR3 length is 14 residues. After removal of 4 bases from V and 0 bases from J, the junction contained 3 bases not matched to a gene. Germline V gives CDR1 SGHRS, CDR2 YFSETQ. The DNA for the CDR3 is TGCGCCAGCAGCACGGGACAGGTCTCCTACGAGCAGTACTTC. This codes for CASSTGQVSYEQYF. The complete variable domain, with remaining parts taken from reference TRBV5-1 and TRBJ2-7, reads KAGVTQTPRYLIKTRGQQVTLSCSPISGHRSVSWYQQTPGQGLQFLFEYFSETQRNKGNFPGRFSGRQFSNSRSEMNVSTLELGDSALYLCASSTGQVSYEQYFGPGTRLTVT.

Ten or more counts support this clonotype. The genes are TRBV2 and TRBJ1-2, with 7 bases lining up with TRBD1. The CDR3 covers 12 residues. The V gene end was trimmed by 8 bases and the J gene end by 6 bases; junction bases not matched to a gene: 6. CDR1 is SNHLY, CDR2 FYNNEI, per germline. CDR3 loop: CASSYRGDGYTF. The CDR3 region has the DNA TGTGCCAGCTCGTACAGGGGAGATGGCTACACCTTC.

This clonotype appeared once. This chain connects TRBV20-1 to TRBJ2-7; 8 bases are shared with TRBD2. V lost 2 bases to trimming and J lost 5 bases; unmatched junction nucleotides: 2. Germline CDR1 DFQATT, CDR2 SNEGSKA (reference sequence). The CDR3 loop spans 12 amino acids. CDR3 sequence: CSARTSGNEQYF. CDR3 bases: TGCAGTGCTAGAACTAGCGGTAACGAGCAGTACTTC.

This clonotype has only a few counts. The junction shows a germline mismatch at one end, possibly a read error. As DNA, the CDR3 is TGCGCCAGCAGCCAAGATTTAGCAGGGGGTTTCTATGGCTACACCTTC. This codes for CASSQDLAGGFYGYTF. This rearrangement joins TRBV7-2 to TRBJ1-2, with 7 bases that match TRBD1. Germline CDR1 SGHTA, CDR2 FQGNSA. The CDR3 consists of 16 residues.

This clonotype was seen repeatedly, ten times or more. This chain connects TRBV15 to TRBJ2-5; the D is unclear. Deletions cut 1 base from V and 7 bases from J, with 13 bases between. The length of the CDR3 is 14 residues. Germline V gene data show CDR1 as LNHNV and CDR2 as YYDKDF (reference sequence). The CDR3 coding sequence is TGTGCCACCAGCAGAGTTATTACGAAGGGGACCCAGTACTTC. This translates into CATSRVITKGTQYF.

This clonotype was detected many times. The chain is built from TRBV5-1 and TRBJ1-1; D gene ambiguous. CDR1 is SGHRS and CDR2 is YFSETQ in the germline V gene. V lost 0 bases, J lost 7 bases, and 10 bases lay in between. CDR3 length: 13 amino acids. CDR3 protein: CASSLGRTYEAFF. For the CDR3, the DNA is TGCGCCAGCAGCTTGGGTCGGACTTATGAAGCTTTCTTT. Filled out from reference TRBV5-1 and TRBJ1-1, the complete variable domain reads KAGVTQTPRYLIKTRGQQVTLSCSPISGHRSVSWYQQTPGQGLQFLFEYFSETQRNKGNFPGRFSGRQFSNSRSEMNVSTLELGDSALYLCASSLGRTYEAFFGQGTRLTVV.

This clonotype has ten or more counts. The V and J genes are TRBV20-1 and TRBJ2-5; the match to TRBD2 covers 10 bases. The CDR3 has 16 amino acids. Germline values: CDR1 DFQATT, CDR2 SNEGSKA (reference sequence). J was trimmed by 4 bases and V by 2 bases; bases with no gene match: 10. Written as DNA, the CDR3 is TGCAGTGCTAGATCCGGAGCGGGGGGGCGGGGAGAGACCCAGTACTTC. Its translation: CSARSGAGGRGETQYF.

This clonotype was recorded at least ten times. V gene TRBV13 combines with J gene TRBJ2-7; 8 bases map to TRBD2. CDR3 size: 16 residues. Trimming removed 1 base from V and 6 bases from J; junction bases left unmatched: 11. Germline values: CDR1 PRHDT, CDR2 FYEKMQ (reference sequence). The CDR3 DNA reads TGTGCCAGCAGCTTAGTCCCCCCCGGACTAGCAGCCGAGCAGTACTTC. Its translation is CASSLVPPGLAAEQYF.

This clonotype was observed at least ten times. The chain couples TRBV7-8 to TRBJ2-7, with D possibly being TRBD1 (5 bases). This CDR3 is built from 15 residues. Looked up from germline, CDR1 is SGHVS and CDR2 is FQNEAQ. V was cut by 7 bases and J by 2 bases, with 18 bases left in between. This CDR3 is CASTPRGVRAYEQYF. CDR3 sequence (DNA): TGTGCCAGCACCCCCCGTGGGGTCAGGGCCTACGAGCAGTACTTC.

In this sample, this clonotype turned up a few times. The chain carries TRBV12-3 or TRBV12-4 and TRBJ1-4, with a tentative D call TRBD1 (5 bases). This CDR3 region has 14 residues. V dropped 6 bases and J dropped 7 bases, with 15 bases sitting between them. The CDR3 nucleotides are TGTGCCAGCAGGGGGTACGGGACGGGTGAAAAACTGTTTTTT. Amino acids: CASRGYGTGEKLFF.

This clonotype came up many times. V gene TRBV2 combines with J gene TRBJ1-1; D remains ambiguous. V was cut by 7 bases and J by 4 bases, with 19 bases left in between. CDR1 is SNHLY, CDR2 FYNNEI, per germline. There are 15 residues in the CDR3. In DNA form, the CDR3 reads TGTGCCAGCACTCCTTCTGACGGGCGCGGCACTGAAGCTTTCTTT. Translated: CASTPSDGRGTEAFF.

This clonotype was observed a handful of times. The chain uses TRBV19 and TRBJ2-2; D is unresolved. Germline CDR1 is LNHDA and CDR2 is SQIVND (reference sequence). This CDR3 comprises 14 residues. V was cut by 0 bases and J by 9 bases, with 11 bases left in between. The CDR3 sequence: CASSIDKGARELFF. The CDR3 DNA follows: TGTGCCAGTAGTATAGACAAGGGTGCTAGGGAGCTGTTTTTT.

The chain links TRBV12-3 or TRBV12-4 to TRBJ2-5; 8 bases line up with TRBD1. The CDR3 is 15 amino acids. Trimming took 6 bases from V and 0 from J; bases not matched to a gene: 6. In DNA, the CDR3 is TGTGCCAGCAGGGAAACAGGGGGGTACCAAGAGACCCAGTACTTC. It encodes CASRETGGYQETQYF.

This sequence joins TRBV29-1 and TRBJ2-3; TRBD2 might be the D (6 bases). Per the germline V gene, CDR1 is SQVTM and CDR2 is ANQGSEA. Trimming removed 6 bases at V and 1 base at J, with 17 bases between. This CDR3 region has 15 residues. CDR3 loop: CSVAEGGAGTDTQYF. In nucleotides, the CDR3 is TGCAGCGTCGCCGAGGGCGGGGCTGGCACAGATACGCAGTATTTT.

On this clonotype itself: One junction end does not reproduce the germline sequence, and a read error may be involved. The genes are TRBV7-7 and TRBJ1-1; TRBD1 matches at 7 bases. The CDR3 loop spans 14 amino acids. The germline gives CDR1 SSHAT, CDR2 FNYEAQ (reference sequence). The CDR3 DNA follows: TGTGCTAGCAGCTTAGTGGCAGGGGGGGGTGAAGCTTTCTTT. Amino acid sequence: CASSLVAGGGEAFF.

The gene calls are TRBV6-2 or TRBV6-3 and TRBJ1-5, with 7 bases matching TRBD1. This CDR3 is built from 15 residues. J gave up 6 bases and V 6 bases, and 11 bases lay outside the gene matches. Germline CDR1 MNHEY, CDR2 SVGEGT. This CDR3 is CASRTGTAYSQPQHF. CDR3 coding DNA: TGTGCCAGCAGAACCGGGACAGCTTACTCTCAGCCCCAGCATTTT.

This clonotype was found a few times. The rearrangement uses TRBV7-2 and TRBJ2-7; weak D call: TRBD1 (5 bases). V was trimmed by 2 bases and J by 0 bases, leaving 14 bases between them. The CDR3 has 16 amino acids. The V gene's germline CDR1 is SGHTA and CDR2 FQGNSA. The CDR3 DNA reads TGTGCCAGCAGCTTAAGGGGCAGCGCACACTCCTACGAGCAGTACTTC. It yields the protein CASSLRGSAHSYEQYF.

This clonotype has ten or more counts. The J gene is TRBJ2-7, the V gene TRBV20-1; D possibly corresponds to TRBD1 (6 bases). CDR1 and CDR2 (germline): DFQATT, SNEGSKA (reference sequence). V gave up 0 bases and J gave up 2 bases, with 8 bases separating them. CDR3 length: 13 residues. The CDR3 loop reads CSAREDSPYEQYF. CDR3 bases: TGCAGTGCTAGAGAGGACAGTCCCTACGAGCAGTACTTC.